The 5 T cell receptor beta chains below all came from one sample that was sequenced in a study of shared clonotypes between healthy human individuals (dated by TCRdb to about 2020). CD8 naive samples were obtained by positive selection for CCR7 among CD45RO-negative cells, yielding a CD45RA+CCR7+ population from which TemRA cells were excluded. The receptor library was made with the immunoSEQ multiplex PCR assay. TCRdb provides this immuneACCESS table in a form limited to in-frame rearrangements. Some clones are lacking; in checked studies, under half of them reflect an unresolved V gene, and why the rest are absent is not known. The sample table lists 1.5 million to 2.5 million clones, about 95% of them with a count of one. Of the sample, under 1.5% is held by the ten largest clones. The sequencing input was naive CD8+ T cells sorted from blood. Explained via the paper, the cell subset or site label denotes: CD45RA+CCR7+. The source is a man aged 18 to 30 in good health.

On this clone: One end of the junction varies from germline; a read error may be responsible. The chain recombines TRBV28 with TRBJ2-2; a weak D match, TRBD1 (5 bases). The CDR3 is 12 amino acids. Germline lookup yields CDR1 MDHEN and CDR2 SYDVKM. The CDR3 protein is CAGRENTGELFF. The CDR3, as DNA: TGTGCCGGCAGGGAGAACACCGGGGAGCTGTTTTTT. The full variable domain, completed using reference TRBV28 and TRBJ2-2, is DVKVTQSSRYLVKRTGEKVFLECVQDMDHENMFWYRQDPGLGLRLIYFSYDVKMKEKGDIPEGYSVSREKKERFSLILESASTNQTSMYLCAGRENTGELFFGEGSRLTVL.

The chain links TRBV5-1 to TRBJ2-7; no clear D. Deletions cut 2 bases from V and 5 bases from J, with 8 bases between. The germline V gene encodes CDR1 SGHRS and CDR2 YFSETQ. The CDR3 runs 12 residues. Written as DNA, the CDR3 is TGCGCCAGCAGCTTTCTGGGCGACGAGCAGTACTTC. This translates into CASSFLGDEQYF. Combining the CDR3 with reference TRBV5-1 and TRBJ2-7 gives the whole variable domain KAGVTQTPRYLIKTRGQQVTLSCSPISGHRSVSWYQQTPGQGLQFLFEYFSETQRNKGNFPGRFSGRQFSNSRSEMNVSTLELGDSALYLCASSFLGDEQYFGPGTRLTVT.

CDR3 coding DNA: TGTGCCAGCAGTTACTTCCCAGATACGCAGTATTTT. Translated, it gives CASSYFPDTQYF. The chain has TRBV6-6 and TRBJ2-3; D remains ambiguous. Trimming took off 1 base at V and 4 bases at J, with 3 bases between the two ends. CDR3 length: 12 residues. CDR1 and CDR2 (germline): MNHNY, SVGAGI (reference sequence).

V is TRBV5-6 and J is TRBJ2-2; weak D call: TRBD2 (7 bases). V lost 0 bases and J 6 bases, leaving 12 bases between the germline ends. The length of the CDR3 is 15 residues. The V gene's germline CDR1 is SGHDT and CDR2 YYEEEE. The DNA of the CDR3 is TGTGCCAGCAGCTTGGTACGGGGGGCGGCCGGGGAGCTGTTTTTT. The encoded protein is CASSLVRGAAGELFF.

This clone is a singleton in its sample. The CDR3 loop reads CAWNAGNGYTF. CDR3 nucleotide sequence: TGTGCCTGGAATGCAGGGAATGGCTACACCTTC. The chain employs TRBV30 and TRBJ1-2, with D possibly TRBD1 on 5 matching bases. V lost 4 bases to trimming and J lost 6 bases, with 9 bases between them. CDR1 GTSNPN and CDR2 SVGIG come from the germline V gene (reference sequence). This CDR3 spans 11 amino acids. The whole variable domain, filled in from reference TRBV30 and TRBJ1-2, reads SQTIHQWPATLVQPVGSPLSLECTVEGTSNPNLYWYRQAAGRGLQLLFYSVGIGQISSEVPQNLSASRPQDRQFILSSKKLLLSDSGFYLCAWNAGNGYTFGSGTRLTVV.